What follows are 31 T cell receptor beta chains derived from one specimen sequenced in a study of blood T cell repertoires in COVID-19. Generated by immunoSEQ multiplex PCR, the TCRdb table keeps only in-frame clones and is missing some. The sample lists 300,000 or so clones; around 90% were seen once. Sequenced material: peripheral blood. The receptors were sampled from a man aged 18 to 35 who had recovered from COVID-19.

The J gene is TRBJ1-2, the V gene TRBV6-1; D is uncertain. V lost 1 base, J lost 6 bases, and 6 bases lay in between. The CDR3 length is 12 residues. From germline, CDR1 is MNHNS and CDR2 SASEGT. Written as DNA, the CDR3 is TGTGCCAGCAGTGAAGTGCGGGATGGCTACACCTTC. Encoded protein: CASSEVRDGYTF.

The V gene is TRBV6-5, the J gene TRBJ2-1; 9 bases line up with TRBD1. Germline trimming cut 4 bases from V and 5 bases from J; bases unmatched to any gene: 3. Germline assignment: CDR1 MNHEY and CDR2 SVGAGI. This CDR3 is built from 14 residues. CDR3 loop: CASSFGTGNNEQFF. The CDR3 nucleotides read TGTGCCAGCAGTTTTGGGACAGGGAACAATGAGCAGTTCTTC.

CDR3 in amino acids: CASSLSVALNTGELFF. DNA of the CDR3: TGTGCCAGCAGCTTAAGCGTGGCCCTAAACACCGGGGAGCTGTTTTTT. The rearrangement uses TRBV7-9 and TRBJ2-2; the D is unclear. CDR3 length: 16 amino acids. V shed 2 bases and J shed 2 bases, with 12 bases lying between them. Germline loops: CDR1 SEHNR, CDR2 FQNEAQ (reference sequence). The full variable domain, its missing parts supplied by reference TRBV7-9 and TRBJ2-2, is DTGVSQNPRHKITKRGQNVTFRCDPISEHNRLYWYRQTLGQGPEFLTYFQNEAQLEKSRLLSDRFSAERPKGSFSTLEIQRTEQGDSAMYLCASSLSVALNTGELFFGEGSRLTVL.

In its sample, this clone was seen a few times. The J gene is TRBJ2-1, the V gene TRBV5-4; a weak D match, TRBD2 (6 bases). The CDR3 runs 15 residues. CDR1 is SGHNT, CDR2 YYREEE, per germline (reference sequence). The V end was cut by 3 bases, the J end by 7 bases, with 17 bases between. CDR3 bases: TGTGCCAGCAGCTCTAGCACGGACTACCGGAATGAGCAGTTCTTC. Its translation is CASSSSTDYRNEQFF. The full variable domain, rest sourced from reference TRBV5-4 and TRBJ2-1, is ETGVTQSPTHLIKTRGQQVTLRCSSQSGHNTVSWYQQALGQGPQFIFQYYREEENGRGNFPPRFSGLQFPNYSSELNVNALELDDSALYLCASSSSTDYRNEQFFGPGTRLTVL.

The V and J genes are TRBV18 and TRBJ1-5; 8 positions agree with TRBD1. CDR3 size: 15 residues. The trim removed 2 bases at V and 5 bases at J, leaving 5 bases unmatched. Germline assignment: CDR1 KGHSH and CDR2 LQKENI. The CDR3 here is CASSPGAGGDQPQHF. In DNA form, the CDR3 reads TGTGCCAGCTCACCAGGGGCAGGGGGCGATCAGCCCCAGCATTTT. Full variable domain (remainder filled in from reference TRBV18 and TRBJ1-5): NAGVMQNPRHLVRRRGQEARLRCSPMKGHSHVYWYRQLPEEGLKFMVYLQKENIIDESGMPKERFSAEFPKEGPSILRIQQVVRGDSAAYFCASSPGAGGDQPQHFGDGTRLSIL.

CDR3 coding DNA: TGTGCCAGCAGCGACCGGAGGACAGGGCAAGAGACCCAGTACTTC. It codes for CASSDRRTGQETQYF. V gene TRBV7-7 combines with J gene TRBJ2-5; 8 bases are a match to TRBD1. Germline values: CDR1 SSHAT, CDR2 FNYEAQ (reference sequence). There are 15 residues in the CDR3. The V gene end was trimmed by 5 bases and the J gene end by 2 bases; junction bases not matched to a gene: 7.

The gene calls are TRBV6-6 and TRBJ1-1, with 9 bases lining up with TRBD1. V was clipped by 7 bases and J by 4 bases; unmatched bases: 7. The CDR3 contains 14 residues. The germline gives CDR1 MNHNY, CDR2 SVGAGI (reference sequence). CDR3 in amino acids: CASTTGGVSTEAFF. CDR3 nucleotide sequence: TGTGCCAGCACTACAGGGGGCGTCTCCACTGAAGCTTTCTTT.

This clone turned up a few times. J is TRBJ1-2 and V is TRBV2; D is uncertain. Trimming stripped 4 bases from V and 2 bases from J, with 11 bases between. The germline V gene encodes CDR1 SNHLY and CDR2 FYNNEI. The CDR3 contains 14 residues. CDR3 sequence: CASSVLTSNYGYTF. CDR3 nucleotide sequence: TGTGCCAGCAGTGTTCTTACATCAAACTATGGCTACACCTTC.

The gene calls are TRBV7-2 and TRBJ1-2, with 7 bases lining up with TRBD1. The junction had 9 bases not matched to a gene; V was cut back by 8 bases and J by 0 bases. The CDR3 loop spans 15 amino acids. Germline CDR1 reads SGHTA; CDR2 reads FQGNSA. The CDR3 region is CASYLFGTANYGYTF. CDR3 sequence (DNA): TGTGCCAGCTACTTATTCGGGACAGCTAACTATGGCTACACCTTC.

The V call is TRBV2, the J call TRBJ1-4, with D uncertain. V shed 5 bases and J shed 4 bases, with 17 bases lying between them. Germline V gene lookup returns CDR1 SNHLY and CDR2 FYNNEI. This CDR3 spans 16 amino acids. The CDR3 sequence is CASSPRETDYNEKLFF. The DNA of the CDR3 is TGTGCCAGCAGTCCACGGGAGACGGACTATAATGAAAAACTGTTTTTT.

The chain is built from TRBV24-1 and TRBJ2-3; D not certain. The CDR3 is made up of 12 amino acids. In germline, CDR1 is KGHDR, CDR2 SFDVKD. Trimming stripped 4 bases from V and 5 bases from J, with 6 bases between. The CDR3 is CATSEFGDTQYF. The CDR3 bases are TGTGCCACCAGTGAGTTCGGAGATACGCAGTATTTT.

As DNA, the CDR3 is TGTGCCAGCAGCTCCGGACAGGGGGACGAGCAGTACTTC. Translating it yields CASSSGQGDEQYF. The V call is TRBV7-9, the J call TRBJ2-7; 10 bases fit TRBD1. The germline CDR1 and CDR2 sequences are SEHNR and FQNEAQ (reference sequence). The CDR3 sequence is 13 residues long. V was pared by 4 bases and J by 5 bases, with 2 bases of the junction left unmatched.

The genes are TRBV19 and TRBJ2-1, with a weak D call TRBD1 (6 bases). V was trimmed by 3 bases and J by 4 bases, leaving 16 bases between them. Germline V gene data show CDR1 as LNHDA and CDR2 as SQIVND (reference sequence). The CDR3 runs 16 residues. The CDR3 bases are TGTGCCAGTAGTATTTTGCCAGGGGCTCTATACAATGAGCAGTTCTTC. It translates to CASSILPGALYNEQFF.

The rearrangement uses TRBV5-4 and TRBJ2-7; D is possibly TRBD2 (5 bases). V was trimmed by 5 bases and J by 6 bases, leaving 9 bases between them. The CDR3 extends over 11 amino acids. CDR1 is SGHNT, CDR2 YYREEE, per germline (reference sequence). The CDR3 sequence is CASSLGGEQYF. CDR3 nucleotide sequence: TGTGCCAGCAGTCTCGGAGGCGAGCAGTACTTC. The full variable domain, with the rest looked up from reference TRBV5-4 and TRBJ2-7, is ETGVTQSPTHLIKTRGQQVTLRCSSQSGHNTVSWYQQALGQGPQFIFQYYREEENGRGNFPPRFSGLQFPNYSSELNVNALELDDSALYLCASSLGGEQYFGPGTRLTVT.

This clone has just one count. The chain combines TRBV18 with TRBJ1-5; 11 bases map to TRBD1. V was clipped by 5 bases and J by 5 bases; unmatched bases: 5. This CDR3 has 15 amino acids. CDR1 KGHSH and CDR2 LQKENI come from the germline V gene. The CDR3 sequence is CASSVDRGPYQPQHF. The CDR3 DNA reads TGTGCCAGCTCAGTGGACAGGGGGCCTTATCAGCCCCAGCATTTT.

The count of this clone is one. The chain joins TRBV9 to TRBJ1-3; D is perhaps TRBD1 (5 bases). This CDR3 is 19 amino acids long. The germline V gene encodes CDR1 SGDLS and CDR2 YYNGEE. The V gene lost 7 bases and the J gene lost 4 bases, with 30 bases spanning the gap. The CDR3 loop reads CASHPPDPSGGVKGNTIYF. The CDR3 nucleotides are TGTGCCAGCCACCCACCCGACCCGTCGGGAGGGGTGAAAGGAAACACCATATATTTT.

This chain joins TRBV7-3 and TRBJ2-7; 14 bases fit TRBD2. V shed 8 bases, J shed 7 bases, and the junction held 4 bases outside the gene matches. The germline gives CDR1 SGHTA, CDR2 FQGTGA. This CDR3 spans 13 amino acids. CDR3 nucleotide sequence: TGTGCCAGCGCCGGACTAGCGGGAGGAGAGCAGTACTTC. It codes for CASAGLAGGEQYF.

The rearrangement joins TRBV11-2 to TRBJ2-1, with 13 bases fitting TRBD2. This CDR3 is 16 amino acids long. Trimming at V came to 5 bases and at J to 3 bases, leaving 4 bases not matched to a gene. Per the germline V gene, CDR1 is SGHAT and CDR2 is FQNNGV. This CDR3 is CASSLTSGGDYNEQFF. Written as DNA, the CDR3 is TGTGCCAGCAGCCTAACTAGCGGGGGGGACTACAATGAGCAGTTCTTC.

This rearrangement joins TRBV2 to TRBJ1-5, with D maybe TRBD1 (6 bases). The CDR3 spans 14 residues. Trimming took off 4 bases at V and 3 bases at J, with 10 bases between the two ends. Germline V CDR1 and CDR2: SNHLY, FYNNEI. The CDR3 DNA is TGTGCCAGCAGTGCAGACAGGTTCAATCAGCCCCAGCATTTT. Amino acid sequence: CASSADRFNQPQHF.

The J gene is TRBJ1-3, the V gene TRBV18, with no clear D. Trimming took off 1 base at V and 0 bases at J, with 7 bases between the two ends. The V gene's germline CDR1 is KGHSH and CDR2 LQKENI. The CDR3 has 15 amino acids. CDR3 sequence: CASSPLRSSGNTIYF. The CDR3 DNA sequence: TGTGCCAGCTCACCACTTCGGAGCTCTGGAAACACCATATATTTT.

The J gene is TRBJ1-1, the V gene TRBV6-5; TRBD1 agrees at 7 bases. There are 16 residues in the CDR3. V lost 3 bases and J lost 5; bases outside the gene matches: 12. CDR1 is MNHEY and CDR2 is SVGAGI in the germline V gene. The CDR3 DNA follows: TGTGCCAGCAGTTATTCCCCGCGACAGGGATGGACTGAAGCTTTCTTT. Protein sequence: CASSYSPRQGWTEAFF.

This chain uses TRBV2 with TRBJ2-5; 10 nucleotides align to TRBD1. This CDR3 region has 13 residues. V lost 7 bases to trimming and J lost 4 bases; unmatched junction nucleotides: 3. Germline CDR1 is SNHLY and CDR2 is FYNNEI. The CDR3 DNA is TGTGCCAGCAAGGGACAGGGGTTAGAGACCCAGTACTTC. Its protein product is CASKGQGLETQYF.

The chain is built from TRBV5-1 and TRBJ1-3, with D possibly matching TRBD1 (6 bases). The CDR3 is 14 residues long. Germline V gene data show CDR1 as SGHRS and CDR2 as YFSETQ. Trimming stripped 0 bases from V and 3 bases from J, with 7 bases between. The CDR3 loop reads CASSLGQDGNTIYF. CDR3 bases: TGCGCCAGCAGCTTGGGACAGGATGGAAACACCATATATTTT.

The CDR3 spells CASSYSSRTGGWNTEAFF. Written as DNA, the CDR3 is TGTGCCAGCAGTTACAGCAGTAGGACAGGGGGCTGGAACACTGAAGCTTTCTTT. The rearrangement joins TRBV6-2 or TRBV6-3 to TRBJ1-1, with TRBD1 matching over 11 bases. The CDR3 runs to 18 residues. The V segment lost 2 bases and the J segment 1 base; nucleotides outside the gene matches: 9. The germline V gene encodes CDR1 MNHEY and CDR2 SVGEGT.

This chain joins TRBV2 and TRBJ2-1; no reliable D call. CDR1 and CDR2 from the germline V gene are SNHLY and FYNNEI. Trimming removed 1 base from V and 3 bases from J, with 13 bases in between. The CDR3 contains 16 residues. CDR3 sequence (DNA): TGTGCCAGCAGTGAAGGGGCTAACCCGTTCTACAATGAGCAGTTCTTC. The encoded protein is CASSEGANPFYNEQFF.

The chain employs TRBV30 and TRBJ1-1; no firm D call. Germline-derived CDR1 and CDR2 are GTSNPN and SVGIG (reference sequence). The CDR3 contains 13 residues. The germline V and J ends were trimmed by 3 bases and 1 base, with 9 bases remaining between them. CDR3: CAWSLEGNTEAFF. The CDR3 DNA sequence: TGTGCCTGGAGCTTAGAGGGGAACACTGAAGCTTTCTTT.

On this clone: Different DNA sequences within this sample yield the same CDR3. The CDR3 DNA follows: TGTGCCAGCAGTACACAGGGGAACACTGAAGCTTTCTTT. Translation: CASSTQGNTEAFF. The chain recombines TRBV6-6 with TRBJ1-1, with a possible D match to TRBD1 (6 bases). V lost 5 bases, J lost 1 base, and 8 bases lay in between. Germline V gene lookup returns CDR1 MNHNY and CDR2 SVGAGI (reference sequence). The CDR3 runs 13 residues.

The CDR3 region is CASSFDGTGLVSYEQYF. CDR3 coding DNA: TGTGCCAGCAGCTTTGACGGGACAGGTCTTGTTTCCTACGAGCAGTACTTC. This chain joins TRBV7-2 and TRBJ2-7; 8 positions agree with TRBD1. Trimming at V came to 3 bases and at J to 1 base, leaving 11 bases not matched to a gene. This CDR3 has 17 residues. The germline V gene encodes CDR1 SGHTA and CDR2 FQGNSA.

The V call is TRBV5-1, the J call TRBJ1-5; maybe TRBD1 (6 bases). This CDR3 is built from 14 residues. Deletions cut 4 bases from V and 6 bases from J, with 14 bases between. The germline CDR1 and CDR2 sequences are SGHRS and YFSETQ. This CDR3 is CASSETGSGQPQHF. Written as DNA, the CDR3 is TGCGCCAGCAGCGAAACAGGGAGCGGTCAGCCCCAGCATTTT.

This clone appeared a single time. The chain's CDR3 is CASSRESTNEKLFF. CDR3 nucleotides: TGTGCCAGCAGCCGGGAGTCAACTAATGAAAAACTGTTTTTT. V gene TRBV9 combines with J gene TRBJ1-4; D unclear. The CDR3 is 14 amino acids. CDR1 is SGDLS and CDR2 is YYNGEE in the germline V gene. V was cut by 4 bases and J by 0 bases, with 7 bases left in between.

This rearrangement joins TRBV27 to TRBJ2-7, with D possibly matching TRBD1 (6 bases). With 5 bases removed from V and 0 bases from J, the gap between germline ends came to 11 bases. CDR3 size: 14 residues. The germline V gene encodes CDR1 MNHEY and CDR2 SMNVEV (reference sequence). This chain's CDR3 is CASSPQGSSYEQYF. DNA of the CDR3: TGTGCCAGCAGTCCCCAGGGGAGCTCCTACGAGCAGTACTTC.